Listed below are T cell receptor beta chains from one sample, sequenced in a study of blood T cell repertoires in COVID-19. Assay used: immunoSEQ multiplex PCR; TCRdb lists only in-frame clones, some missing. The data show 200,000 or so clones, with 80% seen just once and around 5.1% held by the top ten. The specimen was peripheral blood. The receptors derive from a woman in her 70s with acute or convalescent COVID-19. Both conserved end residues are part of each CDR3. The D gene is left open where the match is weak. The listing skips clone size in some rows; elsewhere it reads once, few, many or a size class.

TRBJ1-6 | TRBV14 | . | . | CASSQVRGYNNSPLHF | TGTGCCAGCAGCCAAGTAAGGGGATATAATAATTCACCCCTCCACTTT
TRBJ1-1 | TRBV29-1 | . | . | CSVGWGTPNTEAFF | TGCAGCGTTGGGTGGGGGACACCGAACACTGAAGCTTTCTTT
TRBJ2-7 | TRBV30 | . | TRBD1 | CAWSHRGSSYEQYF | TGTGCCTGGAGCCACAGGGGGTCCTCCTACGAGCAGTACTTC
TRBJ2-1 | TRBV18 | . | . | CASSPVLVSYNEQFF | TGTGCCAGCTCACCAGTTCTAGTCTCCTACAATGAGCAGTTCTTC
TRBJ2-7 | TRBV2 | . | . | CASRDSFDEQYF | TGTGCCAGCAGAGACTCCTTCGACGAGCAGTACTTC
TRBJ2-1 | TRBV7-3 | once | TRBD2 | CASSLQAGVEQFF | TGTGCCAGCAGCTTACAAGCGGGAGTTGAGCAGTTCTTC
TRBJ1-2 | TRBV7-2 | . | TRBD1 | CASSPAAGGSGGYTF | TGTGCCAGCAGCCCGGCCGCAGGGGGCAGTGGAGGCTACACCTTC
TRBJ1-6 | TRBV5-4 | once | . | CASSLEPGSGYSPLHF | TGTGCCAGCAGCTTGGAGCCAGGGTCAGGGTATTCACCCCTCCACTTT
TRBJ1-1 | TRBV11-3 | . | . | CASSLGGAGAEAFF | TGTGCCAGCAGCTTAGGAGGCGCCGGGGCTGAAGCTTTCTTT
TRBJ2-5 | TRBV6-1 | . | . | CASSEGWRETQYF | TGTGCCAGCAGTGAAGGGTGGAGGGAGACCCAGTACTTC
TRBJ2-3 | TRBV5-1 | . | . | CASRWGGRTDTQYF | TGCGCCAGCAGGTGGGGAGGCCGCACAGATACGCAGTATTTT
TRBJ2-2 | TRBV5-5 | . | . | CASSLDRVTGELFF | TGTGCCAGCAGCTTGGACAGGGTTACCGGGGAGCTGTTTTTT
TRBJ1-2 | TRBV5-1 | . | TRBD1 | CASNPGQGFGYTF | TGCGCCAGCAACCCGGGACAGGGATTTGGCTACACCTTC
TRBJ2-2 | TRBV30 | . | TRBD2 | CAWSVRRGGGTGELFF | TGTGCCTGGAGTGTAAGGCGTGGCGGGGGCACCGGGGAGCTGTTTTTT
TRBJ2-7 | TRBV28 | . | . | CASRSPGYGSYEQYF | TGTGCCAGCAGGTCCCCAGGGTATGGCTCCTACGAGCAGTACTTC
TRBJ1-6 | TRBV3-1/TRBV3-2 | few | TRBD1 | CASSPQTGGKPLHF | TGTGCCAGCAGCCCACAGACAGGGGGCAAACCCCTCCACTTT
TRBJ2-7 | TRBV15 | . | TRBD2 | CATSIETSGYYEQYF | TGTGCCACCAGCATAGAGACTAGCGGGTACTACGAGCAGTACTTC
TRBJ2-5 | TRBV30 | . | TRBD1 | CAWTTGTGGWETQYF | TGTGCCTGGACCACAGGGACAGGGGGCTGGGAGACCCAGTACTTC
TRBJ2-3 | TRBV2 | . | TRBD2 | CASSEAGREWTDTQYF | TGTGCCAGCAGTGAAGCCGGGCGGGAGTGGACAGATACGCAGTATTTT
TRBJ1-5 | TRBV30 | many | . | CAWSTGTHSNQPQHF | TGTGCCTGGAGCACCGGGACACATAGCAATCAGCCCCAGCATTTT
TRBJ2-4 | TRBV4-1 | few | TRBD2 | CASSQGAGGIAKNIQYF | TGCGCCAGCAGCCAAGGAGCGGGAGGGATAGCCAAAAACATTCAGTACTTC
TRBJ1-2 | TRBV3-1/TRBV3-2 | many | . | CASTDVGAGYGYTF | TGTGCCAGCACCGATGTAGGGGCTGGCTATGGCTACACCTTC
TRBJ1-5 | TRBV5-1 | few | TRBD1 | CASSLEAGGWQPQHF | TGCGCCAGCAGCTTGGAAGCAGGGGGCTGGCAGCCCCAGCATTTT
TRBJ2-7 | TRBV28 | . | . | CASSFQDLWSDYEQYF | TGTGCCAGCAGTTTTCAGGATTTATGGTCGGACTACGAGCAGTACTTC
TRBJ2-3 | TRBV11-3 | . | . | CASSRLETDTQYF | TGTGCCAGCAGTCGACTAGAGACAGATACGCAGTATTTT
TRBJ2-2 | TRBV15 | . | . | CATSRDRASGELFF | TGTGCCACCAGCAGAGACAGGGCCTCCGGGGAGCTGTTTTTT
TRBJ2-5 | TRBV7-6 | . | . | CASSRPGLKETQYF | TGTGCCAGCAGCCGTCCGGGACTTAAAGAGACCCAGTACTTC
TRBJ1-2 | TRBV11-2 | . | TRBD1 | CASGLRDSPYGYTF | TGTGCCAGCGGCCTTCGGGACAGTCCCTATGGCTACACCTTC
TRBJ2-1 | TRBV2 | . | . | CASHPSGVGFNEQFF | TGTGCCAGCCATCCGTCGGGGGTAGGTTTCAATGAGCAGTTCTTC
TRBJ2-1 | TRBV28 | . | TRBD2 | CASSSTLARYNEQFF | TGTGCCAGCAGTTCCACACTAGCGCGCTACAATGAGCAGTTCTTC
TRBJ1-5 | TRBV7-6 | . | TRBD1 | CASSLGTDRVQPQHF | TGTGCCAGCAGCTTAGGTACGGACAGGGTTCAGCCCCAGCATTTT
TRBJ2-7 | TRBV5-1 | . | TRBD1 | CASSDRGPYYEQYF | TGCGCCAGCAGCGACAGGGGGCCTTACTACGAGCAGTACTTC
TRBJ2-5 | TRBV19 | . | . | CASSIDSRDQETQYF | TGTGCCAGTAGTATAGATTCCCGAGATCAAGAGACCCAGTACTTC
TRBJ2-3 | TRBV6-1 | . | . | CASSEFQGRMTDTQYF | TGTGCCAGCAGTGAATTTCAGGGGCGCATGACAGATACGCAGTATTTT
TRBJ1-2 | TRBV30 | . | TRBD1 | CAWSVTRTGGTYGYTF | TGTGCCTGGAGTGTAACGAGGACAGGGGGCACCTATGGCTACACCTTC
TRBJ1-1 | TRBV5-1 | few | TRBD1 | CASSSTGTNTEAFF | TGCGCCAGCAGCTCGACAGGGACGAATACTGAAGCTTTCTTT
TRBJ2-2 | TRBV19 | . | . | CASSPTRAGELFF | TGTGCCAGTTCTCCCACTAGGGCCGGGGAGCTGTTTTTT
TRBJ2-5 | TRBV28 | few | . | CASRTGQETQYF | TGTGCCAGCAGGACAGGCCAAGAGACCCAGTACTTC
TRBJ2-1 | TRBV29-1 | once | . | CSVVGMRDEQFF | TGCAGCGTCGTTGGTATGCGCGATGAGCAGTTCTTC
TRBJ2-2 | TRBV6-1 | . | . | CASSEREKGGELFF | TGTGCCAGCAGTGAAAGGGAGAAAGGCGGGGAGCTGTTTTTT
TRBJ1-4 | TRBV5-1 | . | TRBD1 | CASKVGQGTMPEKLFF | TGCGCCAGCAAAGTTGGACAGGGAACTATGCCAGAAAAACTGTTTTTT
TRBJ2-3 | TRBV4-2 | once | . | CASSLGGDTQYF | TGTGCCAGCAGCCTGGGGGGAGATACGCAGTATTTT
TRBJ1-3 | TRBV2 | . | TRBD1 | CASNPPGTGDGNTIYF | TGTGCCAGCAACCCCCCGGGGACAGGGGACGGAAACACCATATATTTT
TRBJ1-4 | TRBV19 | . | . | CASSIDIISSQGNEKLFF | TGTGCCAGTAGTATAGATATTATTTCCTCGCAGGGGAATGAAAAACTGTTTTTT
TRBJ1-5 | TRBV6-5 | . | . | CASSYGPYQPQHF | TGTGCCAGCAGTTACGGCCCCTATCAGCCCCAGCATTTT
TRBJ1-5 | TRBV5-8 | once | . | CASSLRQVSNQPQHF | TGTGCCAGCAGCTTGCGGCAGGTTAGCAATCAGCCCCAGCATTTT
TRBJ2-1 | TRBV6-5 | . | TRBD2 | CASRVTSGKYNEQFF | TGTGCCAGCAGGGTGACTAGCGGGAAATACAATGAGCAGTTCTTC
TRBJ2-1 | TRBV4-1 | . | TRBD2 | CASSQDGAGASPDEFF | TGCGCCAGCAGCCAAGATGGGGCGGGAGCGTCACCCGACGAGTTCTTC
TRBJ2-2 | TRBV15 | . | . | CAASEGGSTGELFF | TGTGCCGCCTCCGAGGGCGGCAGCACCGGGGAGCTGTTTTTT
TRBJ1-2 | TRBV24-1 | . | TRBD1 | CATSDRTGGGYTF | TGTGCCACCAGTGACCGGACAGGGGGCGGCTACACCTTC
TRBJ2-5 | TRBV28 | . | TRBD2 | CASSLSGRALETQYF | TGTGCCAGCAGTTTAAGCGGGAGGGCCCTAGAGACCCAGTACTTC
TRBJ2-2 | TRBV5-4 | . | TRBD2 | CASSDGLAGLNTGELFF | TGTGCCAGCAGCGACGGACTAGCGGGCCTGAACACCGGGGAGCTGTTTTTT
TRBJ2-7 | TRBV6-9 | . | TRBD2 | CASRNSLAGGGSYEQYF | TGTGCCAGCAGGAACAGCTTAGCGGGAGGGGGATCCTACGAGCAGTACTTC
TRBJ1-2 | TRBV5-1 | few | TRBD1 | CASSLGTGDGYTF | TGCGCCAGCAGCTTGGGGACAGGGGATGGCTACACCTTC